These 31 T cell receptor beta chains came from one sample sequenced in a study of cytomegalovirus exposure and HLA in healthy donors. Amplification used 60 Vbeta primers and 13 Jbeta primers. Measured with immunoSEQ multiplex PCR; TCRdb has only the in-frame clones, and not every one. The sample includes 150,000 to 170,000 clones, 60% to 75% seen only once; the top ten take approximately 3%. Sequenced input: PBMCs. The receptors originated from a man younger than 35 in good health and CMV-seronegative.

This chain connects TRBV7-2 to TRBJ1-4; 7 positions agree with TRBD1. V gave up 1 base and J gave up 7 bases; unmatched junction bases: 6. The CDR3 has 15 residues. Germline CDR1 and CDR2: SGHTA and FQGNSA. CDR3 DNA: TGTGCCAGCAGCTTAGGTACAGGGGTCGGTGAAAAACTGTTTTTT. Its protein product is CASSLGTGVGEKLFF.

This chain connects TRBV5-8 to TRBJ2-3; TRBD1 is a possible D gene (6 bases). Germline assignment: CDR1 SGHTS and CDR2 YDEGEE. Trimming pared 3 bases from V and 2 bases from J, leaving 16 bases between. The CDR3 is 16 residues long. In DNA form, the CDR3 reads TGTGCCAGCAGCTCGGCTCAGGGGCGATTCACAGATACGCAGTATTTT. It yields the protein CASSSAQGRFTDTQYF.

This clone was counted only a few times. One junction end disagrees with the germline gene, perhaps due to a read error. V is TRBV4-1 and J is TRBJ2-1; 7 bases agree with TRBD1. The germline CDR1 and CDR2 sequences are MGHRA and YSYEKL. The CDR3 contains 17 residues. CDR3: CASTQGMVTGPGYEQFF. The CDR3 coding sequence is TGCGCCAGCACCCAAGGGATGGTGACAGGGCCGGGCTATGAGCAGTTCTTC.

This chain links TRBV7-8 with TRBJ2-5; 8 bases match TRBD2. V was pared by 5 bases and J by 2 bases, with 10 bases of the junction left unmatched. This CDR3 comprises 16 residues. The V gene's germline CDR1 is SGHVS and CDR2 FQNEAQ. Here the CDR3 DNA reads TGTGCCAGCAGCCTCGGTAGTAGCGGGGTACAAGAGACCCAGTACTTC. Amino acid sequence: CASSLGSSGVQETQYF.

J is TRBJ2-3 and V is TRBV6-5, with D possibly being TRBD2 (7 bases). The V end lost 8 bases, the J end lost 7 bases, and 16 bases lay between the germline ends. The CDR3 totals 13 residues. Germline CDR1 reads MNHEY; CDR2 reads SVGAGI. The CDR3, as DNA: TGTGCCAGCGGGGGGGCGTATAGTTATACGCAGTATTTT. Protein: CASGGAYSYTQYF.

This clone came up a few times. This chain joins TRBV28 and TRBJ1-2; 9 bases are shared with TRBD1. Germline lookup yields CDR1 MDHEN and CDR2 SYDVKM. This CDR3 has 16 residues. V shed 6 bases and J 2 bases; nucleotides not matched to a gene: 10. The CDR3 protein is CASSSTGTGINYGYTF. As DNA, the CDR3 is TGTGCCAGCAGCAGTACCGGGACAGGGATCAACTATGGCTACACCTTC.

The J gene is TRBJ1-2, the V gene TRBV2; 9 nucleotides agree with TRBD1. The germline CDR1 and CDR2 sequences are SNHLY and FYNNEI. The junction had 12 bases not matched to a gene; V was cut back by 7 bases and J by 6 bases. The CDR3 runs to 15 residues. CDR3 nucleotides: TGTGCCAGCATCTACTACGGACAGGGGACAGATGGCTACACCTTC. Residues: CASIYYGQGTDGYTF.

This chain links TRBV7-2 with TRBJ2-3; 8 bases fit TRBD2. This CDR3 region has 15 residues. The V gene end was trimmed by 5 bases and the J gene end by 0 bases; junction bases not matched to a gene: 4. CDR1 is SGHTA and CDR2 is FQGNSA in the germline V gene. The CDR3 protein is CASSPGLGSTDTQYF. The CDR3 region has the DNA TGTGCCAGCAGCCCGGGACTAGGGAGCACAGATACGCAGTATTTT.

The genes are TRBV18 and TRBJ1-2, with D possibly matching TRBD1 (6 bases). The CDR3 covers 16 residues. The germline CDR1 and CDR2 sequences are KGHSH and LQKENI. Between the trimmed V and J ends, which lost 6 bases and 2 bases, there was a span of 19 bases. The CDR3 spells CASSARGGAHNYGYTF. The CDR3 DNA follows: TGTGCCAGCTCCGCGAGAGGGGGGGCCCACAACTATGGCTACACCTTC.

V and J are TRBV19 and TRBJ1-3, with 7 positions matching TRBD1. The CDR3 is 15 residues long. J lost 3 bases, V lost 7 bases, and 9 bases had no gene match. Germline CDR1 and CDR2: LNHDA and SQIVND (reference sequence). CDR3 region: CASTESGGSGNTIYF. The CDR3 bases are TGTGCCAGTACCGAGTCAGGGGGAAGTGGAAACACCATATATTTT.

The chain joins TRBV11-3 to TRBJ1-1, with D tentatively TRBD1 (6 bases). The germline V gene has CDR1 SGHNT and CDR2 YENEEA. The CDR3 contains 15 residues. V was clipped by 4 bases and J by 0 bases, with 12 bases between them. The CDR3 here is CASSSTGQLNTEAFF. The CDR3 DNA reads as TGTGCCAGCAGCTCCACCGGACAGCTGAACACTGAAGCTTTCTTT.

The chain combines TRBV4-1 with TRBJ1-5, with TRBD1 identical over 8 bases. The CDR3 has 21 residues. The V gene's germline CDR1 is MGHRA and CDR2 YSYEKL. V dropped 0 bases and J dropped 7; count of bases not matched to a gene: 23. The CDR3 region has the DNA TGCGCCAGCAGCCAAGATTTCCGAGGAACATTGGCAGGGGGCTTTCGGCAGCCCCAGCATTTT. Translating it yields CASSQDFRGTLAGGFRQPQHF.

CDR3 sequence reads: CASRPMTGSNSPLHF. The CDR3 region has the DNA TGTGCCAGCAGACCAATGACAGGGAGTAATTCACCCCTCCACTTT. The J gene is TRBJ1-6, the V gene TRBV5-4, with 7 bases identical to TRBD1. Losses at the gene ends were 5 bases for V and 6 bases for J; bases not matched to a gene: 8. The CDR3 has 15 amino acids. Germline V CDR1 and CDR2: SGHNT, YYREEE (reference sequence). Based on the CDR3 plus reference TRBV5-4 and TRBJ1-6, the full variable domain is ETGVTQSPTHLIKTRGQQVTLRCSSQSGHNTVSWYQQALGQGPQFIFQYYREEENGRGNFPPRFSGLQFPNYSSELNVNALELDDSALYLCASRPMTGSNSPLHFGNGTRLTVT.

This rearrangement joins TRBV5-4 to TRBJ2-5; D might be TRBD1 (5 bases). The germline CDR1 and CDR2 sequences are SGHNT and YYREEE (reference sequence). V lost 0 bases, J lost 0 bases, and 6 bases lay in between. The CDR3 is 14 amino acids. The CDR3 region has the DNA TGTGCCAGCAGCTTGGTACAGGACCAAGAGACCCAGTACTTC. It specifies CASSLVQDQETQYF.

The chain employs TRBV27 and TRBJ2-2; 8 bases map to TRBD2. There are 16 residues in the CDR3. The germline CDR1 and CDR2 sequences are MNHEY and SMNVEV (reference sequence). The trim removed 5 bases at V and 6 bases at J, leaving 11 bases unmatched. For the CDR3, the DNA is TGTGCCAGCAGTCCCCTCCCGGGGGGGAAGGCCGGGGAGCTGTTTTTT. This sequence encodes CASSPLPGGKAGELFF.

CDR3 amino acids: CATRDTGSGNTIYF. The CDR3 bases are TGTGCCACCCGGGACACTGGCTCTGGAAACACCATATATTTT. J is TRBJ1-3 and V is TRBV6-5, with TRBD1 as a possible D gene (6 bases). Germline CDR1 reads MNHEY; CDR2 reads SVGAGI. V was cut by 10 bases and J by 0 bases, with 13 bases left in between. CDR3 length: 14 residues.

This chain connects TRBV11-2 to TRBJ1-3, with D unclear. The ends were cut back, 4 bases at V and 4 bases at J, with 8 bases in the middle. Germline V CDR1 and CDR2: SGHAT, FQNNGV. This CDR3 comprises 13 residues. CDR3 loop: CASSSVAGNTIYF. DNA for the CDR3: TGTGCCAGCAGCTCAGTAGCCGGAAACACCATATATTTT. Supplemented by reference TRBV11-2 and TRBJ1-3, the full variable domain reads EAGVAQSPRYKIIEKRQSVAFWCNPISGHATLYWYQQILGQGPKLLIQFQNNGVVDDSQLPKDRFSAERLKGVDSTLKIQPAKLEDSAVYLCASSSVAGNTIYFGEGSWLTVV.

The chain couples TRBV2 to TRBJ2-2; D ambiguous. The CDR3 contains 14 residues. Germline V gene data show CDR1 as SNHLY and CDR2 as FYNNEI. V dropped 7 bases and J dropped 2 bases, with 11 bases sitting between them. CDR3 protein: CASTVGSNTGELFF. The CDR3 nucleotides are TGTGCCAGCACTGTGGGCAGTAACACCGGGGAGCTGTTTTTT.

This clone was counted between two and nine times. CDR3 nucleotides: TGTGCCAGCAGCTTAAGGGCAGGGGGATTGATTTCACCCCTCCACTTT. Translation: CASSLRAGGLISPLHF. The chain employs TRBV5-6 and TRBJ1-6; 7 nucleotides align to TRBD1. Trimming at V came to 2 bases and at J to 9 bases, leaving 11 bases not matched to a gene. CDR3 length equals 16 residues. Germline values: CDR1 SGHDT, CDR2 YYEEEE.

The chain has TRBV13 and TRBJ2-1; TRBD2 agrees at 10 bases. The trim removed 0 bases at V and 0 bases at J, leaving 5 bases unmatched. This CDR3 comprises 18 residues. CDR1 is PRHDT and CDR2 is FYEKMQ in the germline V gene (reference sequence). Written as DNA, the CDR3 is TGTGCCAGCAGCTTAGGCCTAGCGGGGGCCAGCTCCTACAATGAGCAGTTCTTC. Amino acid sequence: CASSLGLAGASSYNEQFF.

The CDR3 region is CASSLRGDSEAFF. DNA for the CDR3: TGTGCCAGCAGCCTCAGGGGGGACTCGGAAGCTTTCTTT. This chain links TRBV28 with TRBJ1-1; TRBD1 matches 7 bases. This CDR3 is built from 13 residues. Per the germline V gene, CDR1 is MDHEN and CDR2 is SYDVKM. J gave up 8 bases and V 6 bases, and 9 bases lay outside the gene matches.

The chain combines TRBV5-6 with TRBJ2-5; D is unclear. The CDR3 contains 14 residues. CDR1 and CDR2 from the germline V gene are SGHDT and YYEEEE. With 1 base removed from V and 4 bases from J, the gap between germline ends came to 11 bases. CDR3 amino acids: CASSLIPGSETQYF. CDR3 sequence (DNA): TGTGCCAGCAGCTTGATCCCCGGGTCAGAGACCCAGTACTTC.

This clone came up once. This chain joins TRBV27 and TRBJ1-2, with TRBD1 matching over 7 bases. The CDR3 sequence is 14 residues long. The V segment lost 6 bases and the J segment 4 bases; nucleotides outside the gene matches: 8. The V gene's germline CDR1 is MNHEY and CDR2 SMNVEV (reference sequence). The CDR3 loop is CASSLGGAGYGYTF. The CDR3, as DNA: TGTGCCAGCAGCCTAGGGGGCGCGGGCTATGGCTACACCTTC.

This clone was observed a handful of times. V gene TRBV4-1 combines with J gene TRBJ2-5, with TRBD1 matching over 9 bases. The germline gives CDR1 MGHRA, CDR2 YSYEKL. The V segment lost 3 bases and the J segment 0 bases; nucleotides outside the gene matches: 5. The CDR3 is made up of 16 amino acids. In nucleotides, the CDR3 is TGCGCCAGCAGCCATCCGGGACAGGGATACCAAGAGACCCAGTACTTC. Its translation is CASSHPGQGYQETQYF.

This chain joins TRBV19 and TRBJ1-1; 10 bases agree with TRBD1. Germline V gene sequence: CDR1 LNHDA, CDR2 SQIVND (reference sequence). This CDR3 comprises 16 residues. J gave up 5 bases and V 6 bases, and 12 bases lay outside the gene matches. The CDR3 here is CASSKGQGSLSTEAFF. In DNA, the CDR3 is TGTGCCAGTAGCAAGGGACAGGGGTCTTTGTCGACTGAAGCTTTCTTT.

The table lists this clone with a count of one. The V gene is TRBV18, the J gene TRBJ2-7, with D unresolved. V was trimmed by 3 bases and J by 3 bases, leaving 9 bases between them. Germline assignment: CDR1 KGHSH and CDR2 LQKENI. The CDR3 sequence is 13 residues long. The DNA of the CDR3 is TGTGCCAGCTCACCGGCGGCAGACTACGAGCAGTACTTC. Its translation: CASSPAADYEQYF.

This clone was found a few times. The chain recombines TRBV2 with TRBJ2-7; 13 bases are shared with TRBD2. Germline V gives CDR1 SNHLY, CDR2 FYNNEI. The CDR3 is 16 residues long. J lost 4 bases, V lost 4 bases, and 7 bases had no gene match. CDR3 protein: CASSGTSGGQGYEQYF. CDR3 sequence (DNA): TGTGCCAGCAGTGGGACTAGCGGGGGCCAGGGATACGAGCAGTACTTC. The complete variable domain, with remaining parts taken from reference TRBV2 and TRBJ2-7, reads EPEVTQTPSHQVTQMGQEVILRCVPISNHLYFYWYRQILGQKVEFLVSFYNNEISEKSEIFDDQFSVERPDGSNFTLKIRSTKLEDSAMYFCASSGTSGGQGYEQYFGPGTRLTVT.

Ten or more counts support this clone. J is TRBJ2-2 and V is TRBV5-1; D possibly corresponds to TRBD2 (6 bases). CDR1 and CDR2 (germline): SGHRS, YFSETQ. The CDR3 is 16 residues long. Trimming took 4 bases from V and 3 from J, leaving 16 bases between them. As DNA, the CDR3 is TGCGCCAGCAGCCTTGTAGCTCCGGGGGACACCGGGGAGCTGTTTTTT. Translating gives CASSLVAPGDTGELFF. Complete variable domain (other parts from reference TRBV5-1 and TRBJ2-2): KAGVTQTPRYLIKTRGQQVTLSCSPISGHRSVSWYQQTPGQGLQFLFEYFSETQRNKGNFPGRFSGRQFSNSRSEMNVSTLELGDSALYLCASSLVAPGDTGELFFGEGSRLTVL.

In its sample, this clone was seen a few times. The chain links TRBV5-5 to TRBJ1-1, with a tentative D call TRBD1 (5 bases). Germline V gene sequence: CDR1 SGHKS, CDR2 YYEKEE (reference sequence). CDR3 length: 14 amino acids. V shed 7 bases and J shed 4 bases, with 17 bases lying between them. This chain's CDR3 is CASAWPLGGTEAFF. The CDR3 bases are TGTGCCAGCGCTTGGCCTCTCGGGGGCACTGAAGCTTTCTTT.

On this clone itself: In this CDR3 the conserved last residue, phenylalanine or tryptophan, is missing, so a read error is likely. The chain links TRBV13 to TRBJ1-1, with D tentatively TRBD1 (5 bases). V lost 4 bases and J 4 bases, leaving 16 bases between the germline ends. The CDR3 has 15 amino acids. CDR1 and CDR2 from the germline V gene are PRHDT and FYEKMQ (reference sequence). The CDR3 sequence: CASSSPGGLGTEAFL. The DNA for the CDR3 is TGTGCCAGCAGCTCACCGGGGGGATTAGGCACTGAAGCTTTCCTT.

V and J are TRBV5-1 and TRBJ1-3, with D uncertain. The CDR3 loop spans 14 amino acids. Trimming removed 0 bases from V and 4 bases from J, with 8 bases in between. Looked up from germline, CDR1 is SGHRS and CDR2 is YFSETQ. The CDR3 sequence: CASSLDGVGNTIYF. The CDR3 DNA sequence: TGCGCCAGCAGCTTGGACGGGGTCGGAAACACCATATATTTT.